What follows are 8 T cell receptor beta chains derived from one specimen sequenced in a study of early T cells in non-severe SARS-CoV-2 infection. Using its own MiXCR run on the 5' RACE reads, TCRdb lists one record per CDR3 protein. The sample has 65,000 to 80,000 distinct CDR3 sequences, around 13% seen once; the top ten hold approximately 1%. Sequencing was done on a sample of whole blood. These receptors originate from an adult who was a healthcare worker with PCR-confirmed SARS-CoV-2 infection or an uninfected control (not recorded which).

This clonotype showed up many times. The chain uses TRBV14 and TRBJ2-1, with 8 bases matching TRBD2. This CDR3 contains 14 residues. Germline trimming cut 4 bases from V and 3 bases from J; bases unmatched to any gene: 2. Germline V gene sequence: CDR1 SGHDN, CDR2 FVKESK. In DNA form, the CDR3 reads TGTGCCAGCAGCCCGAGCGGGAGCTACAATGAGCAGTTCTTC. Its translation is CASSPSGSYNEQFF.

This clonotype was seen many times. The V gene is TRBV30, the J gene TRBJ2-7; D gene uncertain. The CDR3 covers 12 residues. The V end lost 5 bases, the J end lost 0 bases, and 8 bases lay between the germline ends. Germline V gene sequence: CDR1 GTSNPN, CDR2 SVGIG (reference sequence). Written as DNA, the CDR3 is TGTGCCTGGCGGGCCAGCTCCTACGAGCAGTACTTC. Translated: CAWRASSYEQYF.

V gene TRBV19 combines with J gene TRBJ2-1; D is possibly TRBD1 (6 bases). This CDR3 contains 18 residues. V was clipped by 1 base and J by 3 bases, with 19 bases between them. Germline values: CDR1 LNHDA, CDR2 SQIVND (reference sequence). CDR3 residues: CASSIAKWAGALYNEQFF. The CDR3 nucleotides read TGTGCCAGTAGTATAGCCAAATGGGCAGGGGCCCTCTACAATGAGCAGTTCTTC.

This clonotype came up a few times. The chain couples TRBV28 to TRBJ1-5; D is perhaps TRBD1 (5 bases). Trimming shortened V by 6 bases and J by 2 bases, and 11 bases separated the two germline ends. CDR3 length: 14 amino acids. The germline V gene encodes CDR1 MDHEN and CDR2 SYDVKM. CDR3 sequence (DNA): TGTGCCAGCAGCTCGACAGCAGGCAATCAGCCCCAGCATTTT. Translating gives CASSSTAGNQPQHF. Complete variable domain (other parts from reference TRBV28 and TRBJ1-5): DVKVTQSSRYLVKRTGEKVFLECVQDMDHENMFWYRQDPGLGLRLIYFSYDVKMKEKGDIPEGYSVSREKKERFSLILESASTNQTSMYLCASSSTAGNQPQHFGDGTRLSIL.

This clonotype was counted between two and nine times. The chain uses TRBV18 and TRBJ2-2, with D tentatively TRBD2 (5 bases). CDR3 length equals 16 residues. CDR1 is KGHSH and CDR2 is LQKENI in the germline V gene. Trimming removed 0 bases from V and 0 bases from J, with 8 bases in between. This chain's CDR3 is CASSPPSGTNTGELFF. The CDR3 nucleotides read TGTGCCAGCTCACCACCAAGCGGCACGAACACCGGGGAGCTGTTTTTT.

The V and J genes are TRBV6-5 and TRBJ2-1, with 12 bases identical to TRBD2. CDR3 length: 15 residues. V gave up 5 bases and J gave up 7 bases; unmatched junction bases: 6. CDR1 and CDR2 (germline): MNHEY, SVGAGI. The CDR3 sequence: CASSLLAGGRNEQFF. CDR3 nucleotide sequence: TGTGCCAGCAGTCTACTAGCGGGAGGCCGTAATGAGCAGTTCTTC.

This clonotype was counted many times. The rearrangement uses TRBV6-2 or TRBV6-3 and TRBJ1-6, with D perhaps matching TRBD1 (5 bases). There are 17 residues in the CDR3. The V gene lost 0 bases and the J gene lost 7 bases, with 16 bases spanning the gap. Germline values: CDR1 MNHEY, CDR2 SVGEGT. In DNA form, the CDR3 reads TGTGCCAGCAGTTACTCGTCATCAGGGTCTTTCAATTCACCCCTCCACTTT. This translates into CASSYSSSGSFNSPLHF.

The sample holds many counts of this clonotype. The V and J genes are TRBV5-1 and TRBJ2-5, with D possibly being TRBD1 (5 bases). CDR1 SGHRS and CDR2 YFSETQ come from the germline V gene. Trimming removed 4 bases at V and 4 bases at J, with 17 bases between. The CDR3 contains 15 residues. CDR3 residues: CASSLEGAGIETQYF. In DNA form, the CDR3 reads TGCGCCAGCAGCCTCGAAGGGGCCGGAATAGAGACCCAGTACTTC.